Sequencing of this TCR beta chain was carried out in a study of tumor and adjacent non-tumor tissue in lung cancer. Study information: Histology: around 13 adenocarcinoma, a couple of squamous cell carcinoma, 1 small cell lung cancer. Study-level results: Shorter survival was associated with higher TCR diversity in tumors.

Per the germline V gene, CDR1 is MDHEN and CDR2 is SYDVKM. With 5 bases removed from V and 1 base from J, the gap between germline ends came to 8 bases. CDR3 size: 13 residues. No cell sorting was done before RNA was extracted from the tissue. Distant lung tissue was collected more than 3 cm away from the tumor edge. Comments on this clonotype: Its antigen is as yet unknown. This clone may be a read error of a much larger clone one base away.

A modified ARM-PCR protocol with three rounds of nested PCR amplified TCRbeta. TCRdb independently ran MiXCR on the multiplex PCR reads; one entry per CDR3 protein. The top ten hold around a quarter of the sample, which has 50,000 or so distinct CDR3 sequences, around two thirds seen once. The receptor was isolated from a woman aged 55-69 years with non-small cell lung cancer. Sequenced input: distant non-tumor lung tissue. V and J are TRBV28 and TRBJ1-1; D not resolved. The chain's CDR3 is CASSMHQNTEAFF. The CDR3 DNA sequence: TGTGCCAGCAGTATGCACCAGAACACTGAAGCTTTCTTT.